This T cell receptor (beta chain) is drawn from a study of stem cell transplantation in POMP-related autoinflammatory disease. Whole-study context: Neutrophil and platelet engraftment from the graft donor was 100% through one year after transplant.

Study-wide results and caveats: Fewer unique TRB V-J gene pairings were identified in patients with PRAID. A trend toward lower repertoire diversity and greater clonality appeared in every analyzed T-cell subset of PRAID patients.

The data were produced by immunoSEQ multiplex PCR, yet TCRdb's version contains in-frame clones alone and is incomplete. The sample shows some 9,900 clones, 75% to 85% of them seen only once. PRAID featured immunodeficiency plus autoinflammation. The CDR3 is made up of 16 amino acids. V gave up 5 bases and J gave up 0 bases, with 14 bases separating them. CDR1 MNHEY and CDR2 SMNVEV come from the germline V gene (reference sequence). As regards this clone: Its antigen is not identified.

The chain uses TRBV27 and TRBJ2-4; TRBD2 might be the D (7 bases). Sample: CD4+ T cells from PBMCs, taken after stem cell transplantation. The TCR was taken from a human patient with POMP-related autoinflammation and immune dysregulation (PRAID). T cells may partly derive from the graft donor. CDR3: CASSPGEGLAKNIQYF. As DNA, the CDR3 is TGTGCCAGCAGTCCAGGGGAGGGCCTAGCCAAAAACATTCAGTACTTC.